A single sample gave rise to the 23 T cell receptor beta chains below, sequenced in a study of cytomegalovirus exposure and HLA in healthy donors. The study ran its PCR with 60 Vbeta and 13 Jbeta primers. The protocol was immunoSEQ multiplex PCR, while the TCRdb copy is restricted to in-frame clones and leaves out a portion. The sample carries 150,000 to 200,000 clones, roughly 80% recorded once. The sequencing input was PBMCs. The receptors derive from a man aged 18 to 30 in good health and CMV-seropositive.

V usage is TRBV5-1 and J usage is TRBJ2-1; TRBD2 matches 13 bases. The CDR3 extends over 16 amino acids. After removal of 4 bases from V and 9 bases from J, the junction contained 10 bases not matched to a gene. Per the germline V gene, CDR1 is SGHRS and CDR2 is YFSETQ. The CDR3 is CASSITTSGRKSEQFF. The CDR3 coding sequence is TGCGCCAGCAGCATAACGACTAGCGGGAGGAAGAGTGAGCAGTTCTTC.

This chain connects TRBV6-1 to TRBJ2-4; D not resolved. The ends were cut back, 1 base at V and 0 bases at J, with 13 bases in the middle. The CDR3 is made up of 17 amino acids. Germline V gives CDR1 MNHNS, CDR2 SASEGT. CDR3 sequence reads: CASSEDVERLAKNIQYF. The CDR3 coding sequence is TGTGCCAGCAGTGAAGATGTCGAGCGCCTAGCCAAAAACATTCAGTACTTC.

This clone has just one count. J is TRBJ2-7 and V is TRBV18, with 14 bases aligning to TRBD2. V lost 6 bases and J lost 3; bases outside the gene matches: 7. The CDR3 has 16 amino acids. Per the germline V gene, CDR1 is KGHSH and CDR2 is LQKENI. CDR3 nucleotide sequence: TGTGCCAGCTCGGTAACGGGACTAGCGGGGGACTACGAGCAGTACTTC. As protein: CASSVTGLAGDYEQYF.

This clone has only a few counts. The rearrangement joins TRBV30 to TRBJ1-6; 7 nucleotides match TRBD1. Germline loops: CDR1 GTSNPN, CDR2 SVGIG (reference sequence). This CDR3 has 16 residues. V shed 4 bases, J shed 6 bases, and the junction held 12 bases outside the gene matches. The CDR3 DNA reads TGTGCCTGGACAACCCTCGGGACAGACTTTAATTCACCCCTCCACTTT. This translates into CAWTTLGTDFNSPLHF.

In DNA form, the CDR3 reads TGTGCCAGCAGCCCCCCCGGGACAGGGATTGGCTACACCTTC. Translating it yields CASSPPGTGIGYTF. The chain has TRBV5-4 and TRBJ1-2; 9 nucleotides match TRBD1. CDR1 and CDR2 (germline): SGHNT, YYREEE (reference sequence). The V and J ends lost 4 bases and 7 bases, in that order; junction bases with no gene match: 8. This CDR3 is 14 amino acids long. The variable domain in full, completed from reference TRBV5-4 and TRBJ1-2, reads ETGVTQSPTHLIKTRGQQVTLRCSSQSGHNTVSWYQQALGQGPQFIFQYYREEENGRGNFPPRFSGLQFPNYSSELNVNALELDDSALYLCASSPPGTGIGYTFGSGTRLTVV.

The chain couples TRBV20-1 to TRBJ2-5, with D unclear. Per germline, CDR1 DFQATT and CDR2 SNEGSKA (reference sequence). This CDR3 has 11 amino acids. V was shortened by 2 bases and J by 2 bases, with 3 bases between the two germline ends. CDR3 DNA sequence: TGCAGTGCTAGAATACAAGAGACCCAGTACTTC. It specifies CSARIQETQYF.

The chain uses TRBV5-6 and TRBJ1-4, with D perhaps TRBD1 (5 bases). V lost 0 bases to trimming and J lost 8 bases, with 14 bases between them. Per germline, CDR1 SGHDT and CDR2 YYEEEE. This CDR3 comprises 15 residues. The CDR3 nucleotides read TGTGCCAGCAGCTTGGCCGGGGCAGGAGGGGAAAAACTGTTTTTT. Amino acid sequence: CASSLAGAGGEKLFF.

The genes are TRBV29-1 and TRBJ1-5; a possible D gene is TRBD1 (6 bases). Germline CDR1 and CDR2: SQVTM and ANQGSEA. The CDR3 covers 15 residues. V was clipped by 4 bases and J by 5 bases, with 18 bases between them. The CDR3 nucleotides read TGCAGCGTTGCAACCGGCACAGGGCGCGATCAGCCCCAGCATTTT. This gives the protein CSVATGTGRDQPQHF.

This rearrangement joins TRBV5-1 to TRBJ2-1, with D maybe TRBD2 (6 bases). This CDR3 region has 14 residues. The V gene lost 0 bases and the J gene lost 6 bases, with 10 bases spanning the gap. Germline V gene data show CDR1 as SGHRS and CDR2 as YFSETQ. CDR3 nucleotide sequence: TGCGCCAGCAGCTTGGACGGGACTCTCAATGAGCAGTTCTTC. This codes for CASSLDGTLNEQFF.

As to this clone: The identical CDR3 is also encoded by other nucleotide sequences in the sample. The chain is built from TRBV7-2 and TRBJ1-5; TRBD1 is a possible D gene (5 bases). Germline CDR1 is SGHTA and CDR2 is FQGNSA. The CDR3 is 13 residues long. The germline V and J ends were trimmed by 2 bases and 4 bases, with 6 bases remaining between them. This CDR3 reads CASSLRGNQPQHF. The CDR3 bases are TGTGCCAGCAGCTTACGGGGGAATCAGCCCCAGCATTTT.

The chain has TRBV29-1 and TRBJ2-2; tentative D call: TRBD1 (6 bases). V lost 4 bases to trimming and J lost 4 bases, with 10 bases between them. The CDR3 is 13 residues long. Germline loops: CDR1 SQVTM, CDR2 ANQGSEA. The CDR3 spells CSVVAGVTGELFF. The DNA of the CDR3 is TGCAGCGTTGTGGCAGGGGTCACCGGGGAGCTGTTTTTT.

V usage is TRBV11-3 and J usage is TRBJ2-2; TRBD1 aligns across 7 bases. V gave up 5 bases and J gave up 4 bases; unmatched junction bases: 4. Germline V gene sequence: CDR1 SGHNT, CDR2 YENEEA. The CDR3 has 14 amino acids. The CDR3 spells CASSPGQFTGELFF. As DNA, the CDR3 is TGTGCCAGCAGCCCGGGACAGTTCACCGGGGAGCTGTTTTTT. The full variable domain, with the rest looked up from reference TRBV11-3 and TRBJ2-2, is EAGVVQSPRYKIIEKKQPVAFWCNPISGHNTLYWYLQNLGQGPELLIRYENEEAVDDSQLPKDRFSAERLKGVDSTLKIQPAELGDSAVYLCASSPGQFTGELFFGEGSRLTVL.

CDR3 sequence reads: CASSFTGTSGYEQFF. The CDR3 nucleotides read TGTGCCAGCAGCTTTACCGGGACTAGCGGGTATGAGCAGTTCTTC. V usage is TRBV5-6 and J usage is TRBJ2-1, with 12 bases matching TRBD2. The ends lost 2 bases at V and 8 bases at J; junction bases unmatched: 5. The CDR3 loop spans 15 amino acids. From germline, CDR1 is SGHDT and CDR2 YYEEEE.

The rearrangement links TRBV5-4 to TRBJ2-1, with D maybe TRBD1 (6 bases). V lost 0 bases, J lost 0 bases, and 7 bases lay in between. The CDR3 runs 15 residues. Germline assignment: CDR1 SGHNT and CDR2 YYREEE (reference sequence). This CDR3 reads CASSLAGHSYNEQFF. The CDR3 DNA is TGTGCCAGCAGCTTGGCGGGACACTCCTACAATGAGCAGTTCTTC.

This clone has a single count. CDR3 amino acids: CASSSSGRVHNEQFF. DNA for the CDR3: TGTGCCAGCAGCTCTAGCGGGAGAGTCCACAATGAGCAGTTCTTC. The rearrangement joins TRBV7-9 to TRBJ2-1; 10 nucleotides match TRBD2. This CDR3 contains 15 residues. From germline, CDR1 is SEHNR and CDR2 FQNEAQ (reference sequence). J was trimmed by 5 bases and V by 4 bases; bases with no gene match: 5.

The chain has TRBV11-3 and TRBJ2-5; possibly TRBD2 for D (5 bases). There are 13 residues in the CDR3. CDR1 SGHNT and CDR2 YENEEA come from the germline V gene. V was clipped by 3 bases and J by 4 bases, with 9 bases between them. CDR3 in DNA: TGTGCCAGCAGCTTGGGAGTGGGAGAGACCCAGTACTTC. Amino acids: CASSLGVGETQYF.

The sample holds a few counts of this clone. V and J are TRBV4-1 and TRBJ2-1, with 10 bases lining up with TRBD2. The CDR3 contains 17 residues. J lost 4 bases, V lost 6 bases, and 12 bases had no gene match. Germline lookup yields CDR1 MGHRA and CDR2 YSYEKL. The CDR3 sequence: CASSSKRGGLEYNEQFF. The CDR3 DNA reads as TGCGCCAGCAGTTCAAAGCGGGGGGGCCTCGAATACAATGAGCAGTTCTTC.

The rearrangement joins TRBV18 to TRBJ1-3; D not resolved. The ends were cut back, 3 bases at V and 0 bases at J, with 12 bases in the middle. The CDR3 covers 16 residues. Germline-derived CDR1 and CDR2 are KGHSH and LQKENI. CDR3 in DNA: TGTGCCAGCTCACCCCAGAATACCGTCTCTGGAAACACCATATATTTT. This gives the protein CASSPQNTVSGNTIYF. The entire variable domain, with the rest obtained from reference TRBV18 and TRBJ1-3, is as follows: NAGVMQNPRHLVRRRGQEARLRCSPMKGHSHVYWYRQLPEEGLKFMVYLQKENIIDESGMPKERFSAEFPKEGPSILRIQQVVRGDSAAYFCASSPQNTVSGNTIYFGEGSWLTVV.

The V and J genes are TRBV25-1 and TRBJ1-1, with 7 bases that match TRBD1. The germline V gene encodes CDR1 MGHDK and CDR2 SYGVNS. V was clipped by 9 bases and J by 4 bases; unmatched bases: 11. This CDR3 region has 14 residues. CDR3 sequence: CASRDTGAATEAFF. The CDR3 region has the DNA TGTGCCAGTCGGGATACAGGGGCAGCCACTGAAGCTTTCTTT.

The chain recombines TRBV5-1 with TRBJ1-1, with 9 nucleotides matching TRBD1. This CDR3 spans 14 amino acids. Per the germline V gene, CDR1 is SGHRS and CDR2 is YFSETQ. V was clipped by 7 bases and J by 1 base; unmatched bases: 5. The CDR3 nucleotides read TGCGCCAGCCGCCGGACAGGGGAGAACACTGAAGCTTTCTTT. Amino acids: CASRRTGENTEAFF.

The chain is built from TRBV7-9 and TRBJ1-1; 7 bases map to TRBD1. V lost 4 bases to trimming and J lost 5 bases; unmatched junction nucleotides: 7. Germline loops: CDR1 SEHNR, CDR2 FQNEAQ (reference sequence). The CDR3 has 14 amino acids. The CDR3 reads CASSYRGLRTEAFF. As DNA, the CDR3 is TGTGCCAGCAGCTACAGGGGTCTGAGAACTGAAGCTTTCTTT.

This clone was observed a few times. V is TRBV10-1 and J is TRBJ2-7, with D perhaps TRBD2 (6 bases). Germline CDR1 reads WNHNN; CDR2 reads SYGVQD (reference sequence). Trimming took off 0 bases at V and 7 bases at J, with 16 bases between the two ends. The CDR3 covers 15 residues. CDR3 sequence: CASSESGGARGEQYF. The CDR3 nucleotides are TGCGCCAGCAGTGAGTCGGGGGGAGCGAGGGGAGAGCAGTACTTC.

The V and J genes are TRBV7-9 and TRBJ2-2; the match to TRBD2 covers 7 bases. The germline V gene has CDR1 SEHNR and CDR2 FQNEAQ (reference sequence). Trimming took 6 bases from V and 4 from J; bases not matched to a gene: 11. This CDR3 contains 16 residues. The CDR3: CASSTKPGGPTGELFF. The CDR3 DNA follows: TGTGCCAGCAGTACTAAACCGGGAGGACCCACCGGGGAGCTGTTTTTT. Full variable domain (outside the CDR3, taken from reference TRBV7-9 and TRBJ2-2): DTGVSQNPRHKITKRGQNVTFRCDPISEHNRLYWYRQTLGQGPEFLTYFQNEAQLEKSRLLSDRFSAERPKGSFSTLEIQRTEQGDSAMYLCASSTKPGGPTGELFFGEGSRLTVL.